This T cell receptor (beta chain) appears in the sequencing data of a study of T cell clonality in common variable immunodeficiency. The table came from immunoSEQ multiplex PCR; TCRdb's copy has only in-frame clones and leaves some out. This set yields around 52,000 clones and no singletons; the top ten hold approximately 5.4%. This clone was counted many times. This receptor was taken from a person between 18 and 69 years old in good health. Input material: peripheral blood mononuclear cells.

This chain's CDR3 is CASAGGTNTGELFF. Partial CDR3 DNA: TGTGCCAGTGCCGGGGGAACGAACACCGGGGAG. The chain has TRBV18 and TRBJ2-2; D perhaps matches TRBD2 (6 bases). The CDR3 end is not reached by the read, which stops 3 residues before it; the germline J gene fills it in. Trimming took 9 bases from V and 0 from J, leaving 11 bases between them. Germline-derived CDR1 and CDR2 are KGHSH and LQKENI. The CDR3 length is 14 residues.